This T cell receptor (beta chain) was found in a study of control samples from healthy donors and cancer patients. The CDR3 consists of 13 residues. The V gene lost 6 bases and the J gene lost 5 bases, with 11 bases spanning the gap. The germline CDR1 and CDR2 sequences are MNHEY and SVGAGI. This clone showed up just once. TCRdb's table, derived via immunoSEQ multiplex PCR, lists solely in-frame clones and lacks some. In the table there are 200,000 or so clones, roughly 94% of which are singletons. The receptor's source is a man in his forties or fifties in good health. The sequencing sample was made of blood. The rearrangement links TRBV6-5 to TRBJ1-5; D call uncertain. The chain's CDR3 is CASSKTNDQPQHF. The CDR3 nucleotides read TGTGCCAGCAGCAAGACAAACGATCAGCCCCAGCATTTT.